The text below deals with one T cell receptor beta chain. These data originate in a study of blood T cell repertoires in COVID-19. On the study more broadly: T cells, B-cell-depleted T cells, or PBMCs supplied cDNA or gDNA.

Authors' processing steps: Amplification from reference gene primers served as the basis for estimated nucleated cell counts. Data came from immunoSEQ multiplex PCR; TCRdb stores just in-frame clones and leaves some out. Clone size and the V and J calls come from that table; the DNA yielded D and trimming. This sample has about 52,000 clones, with around 81% found just once. Specimen: peripheral blood. The receptor was derived from an elderly woman with COVID-19, enrolled during active disease.

The CDR3 bases are TGCGCCAGCAGTGAGGACACATACAGCACAGATACGCAGTATTTT. This translates into CASSEDTYSTDTQYF. This chain connects TRBV10-2 to TRBJ2-3; the D is unclear. The CDR3 length is 15 residues. Germline V CDR1 and CDR2: WSHSY, SAAADI. The ends were cut back, 2 bases at V and 0 bases at J, with 9 bases in the middle.